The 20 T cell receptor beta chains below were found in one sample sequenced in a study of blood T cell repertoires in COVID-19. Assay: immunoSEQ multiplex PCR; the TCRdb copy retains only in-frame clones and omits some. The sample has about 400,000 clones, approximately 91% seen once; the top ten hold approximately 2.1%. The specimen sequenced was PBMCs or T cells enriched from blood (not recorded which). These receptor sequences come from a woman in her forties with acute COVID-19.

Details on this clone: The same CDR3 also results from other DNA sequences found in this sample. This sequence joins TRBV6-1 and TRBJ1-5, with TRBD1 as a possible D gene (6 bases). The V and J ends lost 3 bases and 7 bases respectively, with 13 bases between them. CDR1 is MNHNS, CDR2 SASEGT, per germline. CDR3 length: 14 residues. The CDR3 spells CASSEGRGRQPQHF. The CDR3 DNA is TGTGCCAGCAGTGAGGGCAGGGGAAGACAGCCCCAGCATTTT.

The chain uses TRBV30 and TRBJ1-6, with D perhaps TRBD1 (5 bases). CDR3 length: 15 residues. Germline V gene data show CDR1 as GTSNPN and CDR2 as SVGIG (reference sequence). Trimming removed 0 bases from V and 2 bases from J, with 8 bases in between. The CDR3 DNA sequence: TGTGCCTGGAGTGTGGCCAGGGCCTATAATTCACCCCTCCACTTT. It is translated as CAWSVARAYNSPLHF.

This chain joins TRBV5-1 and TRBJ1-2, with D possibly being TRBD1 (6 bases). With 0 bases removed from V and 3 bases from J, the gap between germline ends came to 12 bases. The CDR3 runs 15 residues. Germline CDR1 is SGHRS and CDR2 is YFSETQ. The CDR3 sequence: CASSLESGVDYGYTF. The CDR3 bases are TGCGCCAGCAGCTTGGAGTCAGGGGTCGACTATGGCTACACCTTC.

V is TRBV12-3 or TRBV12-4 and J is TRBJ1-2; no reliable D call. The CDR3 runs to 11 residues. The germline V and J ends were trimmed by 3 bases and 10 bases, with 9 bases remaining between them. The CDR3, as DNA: TGTGCCAGCAGTTTCCGGTCCTTCTACACCTTC. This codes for CASSFRSFYTF.

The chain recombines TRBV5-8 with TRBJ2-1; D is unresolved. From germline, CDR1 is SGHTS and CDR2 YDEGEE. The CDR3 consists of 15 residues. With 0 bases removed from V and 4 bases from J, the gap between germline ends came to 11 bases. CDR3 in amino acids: CASSLGLAQYNEQFF. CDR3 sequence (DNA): TGTGCCAGCAGCTTGGGCTTAGCTCAATACAATGAGCAGTTCTTC.

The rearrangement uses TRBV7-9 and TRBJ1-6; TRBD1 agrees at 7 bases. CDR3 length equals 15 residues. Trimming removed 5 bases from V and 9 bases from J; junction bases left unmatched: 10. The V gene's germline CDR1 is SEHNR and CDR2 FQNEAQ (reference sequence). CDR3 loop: CASSTYRDSGSPLHF. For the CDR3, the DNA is TGTGCCAGCAGCACATACCGGGACAGTGGTTCACCCCTCCACTTT.

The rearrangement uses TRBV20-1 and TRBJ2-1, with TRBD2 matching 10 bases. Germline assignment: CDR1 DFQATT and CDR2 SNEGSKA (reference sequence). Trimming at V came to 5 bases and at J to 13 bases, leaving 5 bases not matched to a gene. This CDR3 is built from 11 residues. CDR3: CSAGLADPQFF. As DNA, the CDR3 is TGCAGTGCTGGACTAGCGGACCCACAGTTCTTC.

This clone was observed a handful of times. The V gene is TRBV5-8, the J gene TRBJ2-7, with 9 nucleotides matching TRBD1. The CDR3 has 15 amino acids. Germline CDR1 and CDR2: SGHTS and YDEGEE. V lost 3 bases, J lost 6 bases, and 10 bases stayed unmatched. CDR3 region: CASSYGNRGPGEQYF. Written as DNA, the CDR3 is TGTGCCAGCAGCTATGGGAACAGGGGGCCGGGCGAGCAGTACTTC.

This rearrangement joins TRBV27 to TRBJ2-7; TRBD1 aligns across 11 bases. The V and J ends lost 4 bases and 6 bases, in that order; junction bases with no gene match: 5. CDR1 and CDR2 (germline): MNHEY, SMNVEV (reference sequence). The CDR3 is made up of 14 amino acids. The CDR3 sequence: CASSSPGQGVEQYF. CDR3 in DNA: TGTGCCAGCAGTTCTCCGGGACAGGGGGTCGAGCAGTACTTC.

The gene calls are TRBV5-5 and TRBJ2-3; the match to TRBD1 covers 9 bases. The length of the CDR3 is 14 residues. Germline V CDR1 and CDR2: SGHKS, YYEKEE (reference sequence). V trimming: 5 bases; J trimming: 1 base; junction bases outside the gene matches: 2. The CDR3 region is CASRRTGGTDTQYF. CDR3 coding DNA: TGTGCCAGCAGACGGACAGGGGGCACAGATACGCAGTATTTT.

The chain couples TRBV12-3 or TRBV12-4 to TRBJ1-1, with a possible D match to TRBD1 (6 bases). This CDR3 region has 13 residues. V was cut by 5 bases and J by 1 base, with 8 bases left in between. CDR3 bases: TGTGCCAGCAGTCAGGGGTGGAACACTGAAGCTTTCTTT. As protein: CASSQGWNTEAFF.

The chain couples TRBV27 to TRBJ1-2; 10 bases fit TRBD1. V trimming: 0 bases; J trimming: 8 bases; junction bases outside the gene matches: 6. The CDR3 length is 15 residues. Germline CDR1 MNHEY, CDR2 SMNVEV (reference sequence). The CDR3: CASSLSWTGGKGYTF. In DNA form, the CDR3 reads TGTGCCAGCAGTTTATCCTGGACAGGGGGAAAGGGCTACACCTTC.

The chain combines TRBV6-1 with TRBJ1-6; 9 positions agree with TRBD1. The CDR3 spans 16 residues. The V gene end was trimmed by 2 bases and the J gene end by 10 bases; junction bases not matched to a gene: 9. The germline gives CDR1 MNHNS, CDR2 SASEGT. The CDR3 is CASSEQGQGFRSPLHF. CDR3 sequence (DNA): TGTGCCAGCAGTGAACAGGGACAGGGCTTCAGGTCACCCCTCCACTTT.

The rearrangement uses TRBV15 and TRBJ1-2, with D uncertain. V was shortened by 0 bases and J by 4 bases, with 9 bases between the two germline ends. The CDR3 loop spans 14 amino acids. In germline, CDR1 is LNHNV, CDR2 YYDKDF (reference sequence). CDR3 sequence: CATSRDLGPYGYTF. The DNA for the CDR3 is TGTGCCACCAGCAGAGATCTTGGGCCCTATGGCTACACCTTC.

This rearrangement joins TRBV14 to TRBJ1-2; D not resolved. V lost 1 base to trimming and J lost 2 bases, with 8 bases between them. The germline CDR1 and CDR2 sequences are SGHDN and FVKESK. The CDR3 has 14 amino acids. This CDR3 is CASSQGAGNYGYTF. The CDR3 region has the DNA TGTGCCAGCAGCCAAGGGGCCGGAAACTATGGCTACACCTTC.

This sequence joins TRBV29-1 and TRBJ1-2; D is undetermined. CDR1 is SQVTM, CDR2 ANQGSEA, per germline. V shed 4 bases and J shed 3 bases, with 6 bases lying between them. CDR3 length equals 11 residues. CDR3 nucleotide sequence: TGCAGCGTTGGGGCGTACTATGGCTACACCTTC. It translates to CSVGAYYGYTF. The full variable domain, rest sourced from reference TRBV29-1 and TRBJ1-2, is SAVISQKPSRDICQRGTSLTIQCQVDSQVTMMFWYRQQPGQSLTLIATANQGSEATYESGFVIDKFPISRPNLTFSTLTVSNMSPEDSSIYLCSVGAYYGYTFGSGTRLTVV.

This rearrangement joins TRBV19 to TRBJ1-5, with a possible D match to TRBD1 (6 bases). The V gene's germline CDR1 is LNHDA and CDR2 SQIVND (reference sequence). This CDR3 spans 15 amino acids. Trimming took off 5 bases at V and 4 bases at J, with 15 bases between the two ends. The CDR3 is CASSGGAGVNQPQHF. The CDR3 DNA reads TGTGCCAGTAGTGGGGGGGCAGGGGTGAATCAGCCCCAGCATTTT.

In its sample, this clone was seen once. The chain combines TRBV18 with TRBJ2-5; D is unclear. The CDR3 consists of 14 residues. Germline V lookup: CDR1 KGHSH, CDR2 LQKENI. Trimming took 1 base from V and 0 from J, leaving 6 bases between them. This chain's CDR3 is CASSPLLNQETQYF. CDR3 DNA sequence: TGTGCCAGCTCACCACTTCTTAACCAAGAGACCCAGTACTTC.

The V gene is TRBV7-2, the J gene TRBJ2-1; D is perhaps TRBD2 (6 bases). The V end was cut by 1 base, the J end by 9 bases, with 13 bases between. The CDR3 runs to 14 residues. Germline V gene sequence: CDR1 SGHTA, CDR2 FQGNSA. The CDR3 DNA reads TGTGCCAGCAGCTTAGAGGAGGGACTGGGTGAGCAGTTCTTC. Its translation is CASSLEEGLGEQFF.

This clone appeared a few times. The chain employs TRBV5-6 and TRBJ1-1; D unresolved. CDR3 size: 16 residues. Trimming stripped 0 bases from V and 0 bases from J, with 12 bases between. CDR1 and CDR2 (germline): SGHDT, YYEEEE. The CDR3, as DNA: TGTGCCAGCAGCTTGGCCTGGCCCTTGATGAACACTGAAGCTTTCTTT. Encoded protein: CASSLAWPLMNTEAFF.